Each of the 23 T cell receptor beta chains below was sequenced from the same sample in a study of T-cell memory formation after mild COVID-19. TCRdb itself ran the 5' RACE reads through MiXCR, one entry per CDR3 protein. This sample has hundreds of thousands of distinct CDR3 sequences, with 15% to 20% found just once. Sequenced input: PBMCs or a T cell subset sorted from them (not recorded which). The receptors originated from a man younger than 35 who had mild COVID-19 (a few samples of this study predate the infection). Cell type and time point are not known.

CDR3 sequence reads: CASRIGQGSTDTQYF. In DNA, the CDR3 is TGTGCCAGCAGAATCGGACAGGGAAGCACAGATACGCAGTATTTT. The rearrangement uses TRBV6-2 or TRBV6-3 and TRBJ2-3; 8 nucleotides match TRBD1. The length of the CDR3 is 15 residues. The J segment lost 0 bases and the V segment lost 6 bases, leaving 5 bases of the junction unmatched. Germline CDR1 is MNHEY and CDR2 is SVGEGT.

This clonotype showed up just a few times. This rearrangement joins TRBV5-1 to TRBJ2-5, with D possibly TRBD1 on 6 matching bases. V was trimmed by 0 bases and J by 2 bases, leaving 14 bases between them. This CDR3 contains 16 residues. Germline loops: CDR1 SGHRS, CDR2 YFSETQ. CDR3 DNA sequence: TGCGCCAGCAGCTTGGGGACAGCACCCCTTCAAGAGACCCAGTACTTC. Its protein product is CASSLGTAPLQETQYF. The entire variable domain, with the rest obtained from reference TRBV5-1 and TRBJ2-5, is as follows: KAGVTQTPRYLIKTRGQQVTLSCSPISGHRSVSWYQQTPGQGLQFLFEYFSETQRNKGNFPGRFSGRQFSNSRSEMNVSTLELGDSALYLCASSLGTAPLQETQYFGPGTRLLVL.

Of note for this clonotype: Mismatch with germline at one junction end may stem from a read error. The rearrangement uses TRBV13 and TRBJ2-1; D remains unclear. The CDR3 contains 13 residues. Germline CDR1 and CDR2: PRHDT and FYEKMQ (reference sequence). The CDR3, as DNA: TGTGCCAGCAGCTTCCCAGGCCGCGATGAGCAGTTATTC. Translation gives CASSFPGRDEQLF.

The genes are TRBV6-2 or TRBV6-3 and TRBJ2-7; the D gene could be TRBD1 or TRBD2 (5 bases each). There are 14 residues in the CDR3. Germline assignment: CDR1 MNHEY and CDR2 SVGEGT. The germline V and J ends were trimmed by 2 bases and 6 bases, with 14 bases remaining between them. This CDR3 reads CASSYVGPSAEQYF. DNA of the CDR3: TGTGCCAGCAGTTACGTGGGACCGAGTGCCGAGCAGTACTTC.

This clonotype was detected many times. This rearrangement joins TRBV30 to TRBJ1-1, with 8 bases identical to TRBD1. V lost 0 bases, J lost 4 bases, and 1 base stayed unmatched. Germline CDR1 GTSNPN, CDR2 SVGIG (reference sequence). The CDR3 contains 13 residues. The CDR3 sequence: CAWSVGQGTEAFF. The CDR3 coding sequence is TGTGCCTGGAGTGTAGGACAGGGCACTGAAGCTTTCTTT.

The V gene is TRBV7-9, the J gene TRBJ1-5; D unclear. Germline V gives CDR1 SEHNR, CDR2 FQNEAQ (reference sequence). The CDR3 consists of 15 residues. The V end was cut by 5 bases, the J end by 0 bases, with 11 bases between. The CDR3 protein is CASSNPGVSNQPQHF. In DNA, the CDR3 is TGTGCCAGCAGCAACCCGGGAGTTAGCAATCAGCCCCAGCATTTT.

This clonotype was found a few times. This sequence joins TRBV5-4 and TRBJ2-2; the D gene is possibly TRBD1 (6 bases). This CDR3 region has 14 residues. Germline lookup yields CDR1 SGHNT and CDR2 YYREEE (reference sequence). V lost 0 bases and J 12 bases, leaving 15 bases between the germline ends. CDR3 DNA sequence: TGTGCCAGCAGCTTGGGGGGGACAAAGGGGAAGCTGTTTTTT. Its protein is CASSLGGTKGKLFF.

This clonotype has a handful of counts. V and J are TRBV4-2 and TRBJ2-2; D ambiguous. Germline lookup yields CDR1 LGHNA and CDR2 YNFKEQ. V lost 0 bases to trimming and J lost 7 bases, with 9 bases between them. This CDR3 spans 14 amino acids. This chain's CDR3 is CASSQDPASGELFF. Written as DNA, the CDR3 is TGTGCCAGCAGCCAAGACCCAGCGAGCGGGGAGCTGTTTTTT.

The V and J genes are TRBV4-3 and TRBJ2-2; D is uncertain. The CDR3 consists of 17 residues. CDR1 and CDR2 from the germline V gene are LGHNA and YSLEER. Trimming pared 4 bases from V and 2 bases from J, leaving 17 bases between. CDR3 DNA sequence: TGCGCCAGCAGCCCCCCCCGTCGTAGGCACAACACCGGGGAGCTGTTTTTT. Encoded protein: CASSPPRRRHNTGELFF.

In its sample, this clonotype was seen many times. Here the CDR3 reads CAISESNPYNEQFF. In DNA, the CDR3 is TGTGCCATCAGTGAGTCTAACCCATACAATGAGCAGTTCTTC. The chain carries TRBV10-3 and TRBJ2-1, with unresolved D. Germline values: CDR1 ENHRY, CDR2 SYGVKD. V lost 0 bases to trimming and J lost 4 bases, with 7 bases between them. This CDR3 comprises 14 residues.

This clonotype was detected a few times. The chain is built from TRBV7-9 and TRBJ2-3; 8 positions agree with TRBD2. Germline V gene lookup returns CDR1 SEHNR and CDR2 FQNEAQ (reference sequence). The CDR3 runs to 17 residues. V dropped 5 bases and J dropped 3; count of bases not matched to a gene: 13. The CDR3 bases are TGTGCCAGCAGCGACCGGGGGGGAGGGGTTTGGACAGATACGCAGTATTTT. This translates into CASSDRGGGVWTDTQYF.

The chain combines TRBV25-1 with TRBJ2-7; the match to TRBD2 covers 10 bases. Germline V gene data show CDR1 as MGHDK and CDR2 as SYGVNS. The V and J ends lost 5 bases and 1 base, in that order; junction bases with no gene match: 8. This CDR3 is 16 amino acids long. The CDR3 DNA follows: TGTGCCAGCAGTACAACTAGCGGGGTGGCATCCTACGAGCAGTACTTC. It codes for CASSTTSGVASYEQYF.

The J gene is TRBJ1-1, the V gene TRBV4-1; maybe TRBD1 (5 bases). Between the trimmed V and J ends, which lost 1 base and 11 bases, there was a span of 14 bases. The CDR3 length is 13 residues. The germline gives CDR1 MGHRA, CDR2 YSYEKL. The CDR3 bases are TGCGCCAGCAGCCAAGCTCCTCCGGGGGGGGCTTTCTTT. It translates to CASSQAPPGGAFF.

This clonotype was counted only a few times. CDR3: CASSQDGRVNTGELFF. DNA for the CDR3: TGTGCCAGCAGCCAAGATGGCAGGGTCAACACCGGGGAGCTGTTTTTT. The V gene is TRBV4-2, the J gene TRBJ2-2; TRBD1 is a possible D gene (5 bases). The CDR3 runs 16 residues. Germline CDR1 reads LGHNA; CDR2 reads YNFKEQ. The V end lost 0 bases, the J end lost 2 bases, and 10 bases lay between the germline ends.

The genes are TRBV7-2 and TRBJ2-1; 9 bases fit TRBD1. V lost 5 bases to trimming and J lost 5 bases; unmatched junction nucleotides: 4. The CDR3 is 14 residues long. Germline-derived CDR1 and CDR2 are SGHTA and FQGNSA. The CDR3 DNA sequence: TGTGCCAGCAGCCCGCGGGACAGGGACAATGAGCAGTTCTTC. It codes for CASSPRDRDNEQFF. The variable domain in full, completed from reference TRBV7-2 and TRBJ2-1, reads GAGVSQSPSNKVTEKGKDVELRCDPISGHTALYWYRQSLGQGLEFLIYFQGNSAPDKSGLPSDRFSAERTGGSVSTLTIQRTQQEDSAVYLCASSPRDRDNEQFFGPGTRLTVL.

This clonotype was detected a few times. The rearrangement links TRBV6-5 to TRBJ1-2, with 9 bases lining up with TRBD1. The germline CDR1 and CDR2 sequences are MNHEY and SVGAGI. This CDR3 spans 17 amino acids. The V segment lost 0 bases and the J segment 2 bases; nucleotides outside the gene matches: 7. The CDR3 reads CASSYSIGDRDNYGYTF. The CDR3, as DNA: TGTGCCAGCAGTTACTCTATAGGGGACAGGGACAACTATGGCTACACCTTC.

This clonotype was detected many times. CDR3 in DNA: TGCGCCAGCAGCCTCACGGTGAACACCGGGGAGCTGTTTTTT. Its translation: CASSLTVNTGELFF. This sequence joins TRBV4-3 and TRBJ2-2; D is unresolved. CDR3 length: 14 amino acids. Germline CDR1 and CDR2: LGHNA and YSLEER. Between the trimmed V and J ends, which lost 4 bases and 1 base, there was a span of 7 bases.

V is TRBV6-2 or TRBV6-3 and J is TRBJ1-1; D is possibly TRBD1 (5 bases). The CDR3 runs to 14 residues. CDR1 is MNHEY and CDR2 is SVGEGT in the germline V gene. Trimming took off 6 bases at V and 5 bases at J, with 16 bases between the two ends. The DNA for the CDR3 is TGTGCCAGCAGACAAGGGGCCGAGAGGACTGAAGCTTTCTTT. This codes for CASRQGAERTEAFF.

The genes are TRBV5-1 and TRBJ2-3; possible D gene TRBD1, 6 bases. There are 14 residues in the CDR3. Trimming left V 4 bases short and J 8 bases short, with 17 bases between. The germline V gene encodes CDR1 SGHRS and CDR2 YFSETQ. As DNA, the CDR3 is TGCGCCAGCAGCACCCGGACAGCACACGGTACGCAGTATTTT. Its protein product is CASSTRTAHGTQYF.

The chain combines TRBV7-9 with TRBJ1-2, with D tentatively TRBD1 (5 bases). Trimming removed 3 bases from V and 2 bases from J, with 10 bases in between. The CDR3 totals 14 residues. The germline V gene has CDR1 SEHNR and CDR2 FQNEAQ (reference sequence). DNA of the CDR3: TGTGCCAGCAGCTTGGGGGTACAGAACTATGGCTACACCTTC. Translated, it gives CASSLGVQNYGYTF. The full variable domain, completed using reference TRBV7-9 and TRBJ1-2, is DTGVSQNPRHKITKRGQNVTFRCDPISEHNRLYWYRQTLGQGPEFLTYFQNEAQLEKSRLLSDRFSAERPKGSFSTLEIQRTEQGDSAMYLCASSLGVQNYGYTFGSGTRLTVV.

This clonotype has more than one count but fewer than ten. The rearrangement links TRBV18 to TRBJ2-7; TRBD2 aligns across 9 bases. CDR3 length: 12 residues. In germline, CDR1 is KGHSH, CDR2 LQKENI. The CDR3 loop is CASSPPLGLAIV. CDR3 nucleotide sequence: TGTGCCAGCTCACCACCGTTGGGACTAGCAATCGTC.

The genes are TRBV10-3 and TRBJ1-3; D unresolved. The V end lost 8 bases, the J end lost 9 bases, and 14 bases lay between the germline ends. The germline CDR1 and CDR2 sequences are ENHRY and SYGVKD. The CDR3 totals 12 residues. The CDR3 here is CAIGRASGTIYF. As DNA, the CDR3 is TGTGCCATCGGCCGGGCCTCAGGCACCATATATTTT.

The chain recombines TRBV27 with TRBJ2-7, with 7 bases matching TRBD1. The CDR3 extends over 14 amino acids. Trimming took 6 bases from V and 3 from J; bases not matched to a gene: 8. CDR1 is MNHEY, CDR2 SMNVEV, per germline (reference sequence). CDR3 in amino acids: CASSATGANYEQYF. The CDR3 DNA reads as TGTGCCAGCAGCGCAACAGGGGCGAACTACGAGCAGTACTTC.